The 9 T cell receptor beta chains below come from one sample, sequenced in a study of read filtering for tumor transcriptome and immune sequencing. From roughly 400 ng of RNA, a library with molecular barcoded alpha/delta and beta/gamma adaptors was made. One entry per CDR3 protein results from TCRdb running MiXCR on the reads. The sample lists approximately 90,000 distinct CDR3 sequences, roughly 12% occurring once. The specimen was a population of CD138-negative cells sorted from bone marrow. Receptor source: a donor aged 40 or older with multiple myeloma.

This clonotype was seen many times. CDR3 loop: CASSLTGTGTVGYTF. The CDR3 bases are TGTGCCAGCAGTCTAACCGGGACAGGGACTGTCGGCTACACCTTC. This chain links TRBV27 with TRBJ1-2, with TRBD1 identical over 9 bases. The junction had 12 bases not matched to a gene; V was cut back by 5 bases and J by 8 bases. Germline assignment: CDR1 MNHEY and CDR2 SMNVEV (reference sequence). This CDR3 is built from 15 residues.

This clonotype has at least ten counts. The chain carries TRBV3-1 and TRBJ2-7; D tentatively fits TRBD1 or TRBD2 (5 bases each). V was trimmed by 1 base and J by 2 bases, leaving 9 bases between them. Germline values: CDR1 LGHDT, CDR2 YNNKEL (reference sequence). CDR3 length: 14 residues. In DNA, the CDR3 is TGTGCCAGCAGCCAAGGGGTGGGGGCCTACGAGCAGTACTTC. Its protein product is CASSQGVGAYEQYF.

In regard to this clonotype: A read error is possible here, since a much larger clone lies one base away. The rearrangement links TRBV5-1 to TRBJ2-5; 7 nucleotides agree with TRBD1. Per the germline V gene, CDR1 is SGHRS and CDR2 is YFSETQ. The ends lost 4 bases at V and 3 bases at J; junction bases unmatched: 6. This CDR3 has 14 residues. In DNA, the CDR3 is TGCGCCAGCAGCCCCGGGACAGTCGAAGAGACCCAGTACTTC. Protein product: CASSPGTVEETQYF.

In DNA, the CDR3 is TGTGCCAGCAGCCGGGATGGAGCCCAAGGCTCCTACAATGAGCAGTTCTTC. It codes for CASSRDGAQGSYNEQFF. This chain uses TRBV21-1 with TRBJ2-1; TRBD1, the D gene given by the table, was not confirmed from the DNA. TRBV21-1 is described as a pseudogene. The CDR3 consists of 17 residues.

Details on this clonotype: The junction shows a germline mismatch at one end, possibly a read error. The V and J genes are TRBV11-3 and TRBJ2-1, with TRBD1 matching over 7 bases. Per the germline V gene, CDR1 is SGHNT and CDR2 is YENEEA. CDR3 length: 17 residues. The CDR3 region has the DNA TGTGCCAGCAGCTTAGCAGAGAACAGGGGCTATTACAATGAGCAGATCTTC. The encoded protein is CASSLAENRGYYNEQIF.

The sample holds many counts of this clonotype. The rearrangement uses TRBV28 and TRBJ2-1; unclear D gene. CDR1 and CDR2 (germline): MDHEN, SYDVKM. The CDR3 contains 12 residues. Trimming stripped 2 bases from V and 10 bases from J, with 9 bases between. The CDR3 coding sequence is TGTGCCAGCAGTTTAATAAGACACGAGCAGTTCTTC. Translating it yields CASSLIRHEQFF.

This clonotype was counted at least ten times. The J gene is TRBJ1-1, the V gene TRBV28, with D unclear. CDR1 and CDR2 from the germline V gene are MDHEN and SYDVKM. This CDR3 is 13 amino acids long. V lost 6 bases and J lost 1, with 9 bases in between. The CDR3 coding sequence is TGTGCCAGCAGGGAAGGAAGGAACACTGAAGCTTTCTTT. It is translated as CASREGRNTEAFF.

V is TRBV5-1 and J is TRBJ2-5; 13 bases align to TRBD2. CDR3 length: 16 residues. V dropped 5 bases and J dropped 5; count of bases not matched to a gene: 9. The germline V gene encodes CDR1 SGHRS and CDR2 YFSETQ. CDR3 loop: CASRPGTSGTVETQYF. CDR3 nucleotides: TGCGCCAGCAGACCCGGGACTAGCGGGACGGTGGAGACCCAGTACTTC. The complete variable domain, with remaining parts taken from reference TRBV5-1 and TRBJ2-5, reads KAGVTQTPRYLIKTRGQQVTLSCSPISGHRSVSWYQQTPGQGLQFLFEYFSETQRNKGNFPGRFSGRQFSNSRSEMNVSTLELGDSALYLCASRPGTSGTVETQYFGPGTRLLVL.

This clonotype was counted between two and nine times. This chain uses TRBV7-6 with TRBJ2-7, with 12 nucleotides matching TRBD2. Germline V lookup: CDR1 SGHVS, CDR2 FNYEAQ. V lost 5 bases and J lost 5; bases outside the gene matches: 10. CDR3 length: 16 amino acids. CDR3 sequence reads: CASSQTSGSRPHEQYF. The CDR3 DNA follows: TGTGCCAGCAGCCAGACTAGCGGGAGCCGCCCACACGAGCAGTACTTC.